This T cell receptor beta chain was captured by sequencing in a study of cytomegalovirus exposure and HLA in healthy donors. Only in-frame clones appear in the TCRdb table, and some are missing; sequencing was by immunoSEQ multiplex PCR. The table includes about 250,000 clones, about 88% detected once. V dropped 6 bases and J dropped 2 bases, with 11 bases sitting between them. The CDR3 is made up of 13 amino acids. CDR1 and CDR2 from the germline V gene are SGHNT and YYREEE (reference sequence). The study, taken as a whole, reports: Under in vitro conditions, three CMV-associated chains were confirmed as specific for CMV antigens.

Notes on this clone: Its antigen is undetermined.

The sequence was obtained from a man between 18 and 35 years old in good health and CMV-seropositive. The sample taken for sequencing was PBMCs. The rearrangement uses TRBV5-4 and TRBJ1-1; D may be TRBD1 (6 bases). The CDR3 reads CASNRQANTEAFF. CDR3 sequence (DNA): TGTGCCAGCAACAGACAGGCAAACACTGAAGCTTTCTTT.